This T cell receptor beta chain originates from a study of T cell responses to AZD1222 COVID-19 vaccine. Trimming took 1 base from V and 4 from J; bases not matched to a gene: 12. CDR1 and CDR2 from the germline V gene are MGHRA and YSYEKL. The CDR3 is 18 amino acids. The table came from immunoSEQ multiplex PCR; TCRdb's copy has only in-frame clones and leaves some out. The sample yields approximately 130,000 clones, 80% to 90% seen once. The rearrangement uses TRBV4-1 and TRBJ1-4; TRBD1 agrees at 7 bases. The sequence derives from an adult who received the AZD1222 COVID-19 vaccine. The sample was peripheral blood, taken 28 days after the second AZD1222 dose. CDR3 sequence reads: CASSQVLIEGQRNEKLFF. The CDR3 DNA sequence: TGCGCCAGCAGCCAAGTTCTAATTGAGGGACAGCGTAATGAAAAACTGTTTTTT.